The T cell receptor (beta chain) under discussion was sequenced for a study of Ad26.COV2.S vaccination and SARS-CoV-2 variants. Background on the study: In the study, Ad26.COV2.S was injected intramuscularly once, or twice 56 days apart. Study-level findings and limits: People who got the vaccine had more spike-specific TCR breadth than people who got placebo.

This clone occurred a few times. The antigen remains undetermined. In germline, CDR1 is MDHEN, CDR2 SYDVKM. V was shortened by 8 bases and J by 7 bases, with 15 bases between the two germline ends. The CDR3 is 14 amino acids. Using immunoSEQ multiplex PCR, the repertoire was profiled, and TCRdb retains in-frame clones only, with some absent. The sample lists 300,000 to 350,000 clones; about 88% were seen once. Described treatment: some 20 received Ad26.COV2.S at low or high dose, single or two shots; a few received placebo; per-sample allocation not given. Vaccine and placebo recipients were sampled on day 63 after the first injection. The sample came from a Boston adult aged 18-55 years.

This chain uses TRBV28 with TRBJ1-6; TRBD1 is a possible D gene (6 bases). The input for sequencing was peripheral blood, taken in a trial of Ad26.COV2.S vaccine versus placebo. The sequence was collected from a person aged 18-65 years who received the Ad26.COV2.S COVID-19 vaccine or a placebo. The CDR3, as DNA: TGTGCCAGCCTTGGGGGGCGCCCAAATTCACCCCTCCACTTT. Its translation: CASLGGRPNSPLHF.